This record covers a single TCR beta chain. The antigen is not known. The entry originates in a study of cytomegalovirus exposure and HLA in healthy donors. The overall study: An analysis done earlier identified about 100 million unique TCR beta sequences from about 179 million T cells. Genetic ancestry analysis placed 81% of the approximately 390 donors that were genotyped in the Caucasian-associated cluster.

This CDR3 has 15 amino acids. V lost 3 bases to trimming and J lost 5 bases; unmatched junction nucleotides: 7. The V gene's germline CDR1 is SGHNT and CDR2 YYREEE (reference sequence). The study, taken as a whole, reports: From TCR beta sequences, most subjects' HLA-A and HLA-B alleles were reportedly predicted accurately.

Both 60 Vbeta primers and 13 Jbeta primers went into the PCR. TCRdb's copy holds only in-frame clones and misses some; the assay was immunoSEQ multiplex PCR. Counted here are 85,000 to 130,000 clones, roughly 71% occurring once; the ten biggest clones make up roughly 2.9%. The rearrangement uses TRBV5-4 and TRBJ1-2; 10 bases agree with TRBD1. Sequencing input: PBMCs. The TCR was taken from a male donor in good health and CMV-seropositive. The CDR3 DNA follows: TGTGCCAGCAGCTCCCGGGACAGGGGAAAGTATGGCTACACCTTC. The encoded protein is CASSSRDRGKYGYTF.